These T cell receptor beta chains were read from a single sample in a study of early T cells in non-severe SARS-CoV-2 infection. TCRdb passed the 5' RACE reads through MiXCR, listing each CDR3 protein once. Found here are 32,000 or so distinct CDR3 sequences, about 5.7% of them singletons; the top ten hold 4.5% to 6%. The sequenced sample was whole blood. The receptors originated from an adult who was a healthcare worker with PCR-confirmed SARS-CoV-2 infection or an uninfected control (not recorded which). Both conserved end residues are part of each CDR3. The D gene is left open where the match is weak. Only some rows state a clone size, as once, few, many or a class for expanded clones.

abundance: NA; v_gene: TRBV7-9; d_gene: NA; j_gene: TRBJ2-7; CDR3aa: CASSHLVTEQYF; CDR3nt: TGTGCCAGCAGCCACCTAGTGACCGAGCAGTACTTC
abundance: few; v_gene: TRBV13; d_gene: NA; j_gene: TRBJ2-7; CDR3aa: CASSEWTERYEQYF; CDR3nt: TGTGCCAGCAGCGAGTGGACAGAACGCTACGAGCAGTACTTC
abundance: NA; v_gene: TRBV5-1; d_gene: NA; j_gene: TRBJ2-2; CDR3aa: CASSREAPGQNTGELFF; CDR3nt: TGCGCCAGCAGTCGTGAAGCCCCGGGACAGAACACCGGGGAGCTGTTTTTT
abundance: many; v_gene: TRBV25-1; d_gene: NA; j_gene: TRBJ2-2; CDR3aa: CASSEYGDTGELFF; CDR3nt: TGTGCCAGCAGTGAATATGGGGACACCGGGGAGCTGTTTTTT
abundance: many; v_gene: TRBV28; d_gene: NA; j_gene: TRBJ2-3; CDR3aa: CASSIGTGTDTQYF; CDR3nt: TGTGCCAGCAGTATAGGCACAGGGACAGATACGCAGTATTTT
abundance: many; v_gene: TRBV7-2; d_gene: NA; j_gene: TRBJ2-1; CDR3aa: CASSLEPGRNEQFF; CDR3nt: TGTGCCAGCAGCTTAGAGCCGGGGCGCAATGAGCAGTTCTTC
abundance: NA; v_gene: TRBV10-3; d_gene: TRBD1; j_gene: TRBJ2-5; CDR3aa: CATSDRDRVQETQYF; CDR3nt: TGTGCCACCAGCGATCGGGACAGAGTTCAAGAGACCCAGTACTTC
abundance: many; v_gene: TRBV3-1; d_gene: TRBD1; j_gene: TRBJ1-5; CDR3aa: CASRNSGQGNQPQHF; CDR3nt: TGTGCCAGCAGGAACTCGGGACAGGGGAATCAGCCCCAGCATTTT
abundance: few; v_gene: TRBV7-2; d_gene: NA; j_gene: TRBJ2-7; CDR3aa: CASSPQAHEQYF; CDR3nt: TGTGCCAGCAGCCCCCAAGCCCACGAGCAGTACTTC
abundance: few; v_gene: TRBV6-6; d_gene: NA; j_gene: TRBJ1-5; CDR3aa: CASNQWGDQPQHF; CDR3nt: TGTGCCAGCAATCAGTGGGGAGATCAGCCCCAGCATTTT
abundance: NA; v_gene: TRBV29-1; d_gene: NA; j_gene: TRBJ2-5; CDR3aa: CSVERQETQYF; CDR3nt: TGCAGCGTTGAACGCCAGGAGACCCAGTACTTC
abundance: many; v_gene: TRBV2; d_gene: TRBD2; j_gene: TRBJ2-3; CDR3aa: CASSFREGTDTQYF; CDR3nt: TGTGCCAGCAGCTTCCGGGAGGGCACAGATACGCAGTATTTT
abundance: few; v_gene: TRBV20-1; d_gene: NA; j_gene: TRBJ2-1; CDR3aa: CSALTPTGSSYNEQFF; CDR3nt: TGCAGTGCCCTTACACCTACAGGGAGCTCCTACAATGAGCAGTTCTTC
abundance: many; v_gene: TRBV4-3; d_gene: NA; j_gene: TRBJ2-7; CDR3aa: CASSQDRNLLVSF; CDR3nt: TGCGCCAGCAGCCAAGATAGAAACCTACTAGTATCCTTC
abundance: few; v_gene: TRBV3-1; d_gene: NA; j_gene: TRBJ2-5; CDR3aa: CASSQEAGPGETQYF; CDR3nt: TGTGCCAGCAGCCAAGAGGCGGGGCCGGGGGAGACCCAGTACTTC
abundance: many; v_gene: TRBV27; d_gene: TRBD1; j_gene: TRBJ2-4; CDR3aa: CAVTAVSGTGLNIQYF; CDR3nt: TGTGCCGTCACCGCCGTCTCCGGGACAGGGTTGAACATTCAGTACTTC
abundance: NA; v_gene: TRBV18; d_gene: NA; j_gene: TRBJ1-1; CDR3aa: CASSASMNTEAFF; CDR3nt: TGTGCCAGCTCAGCTAGCATGAACACTGAAGCTTTCTTT